This T cell receptor (beta chain) was sequenced for a study of shared clonotypes between healthy human individuals. Of note for this clone: Its antigen is not known.

V gave up 6 bases and J gave up 6 bases, with 15 bases separating them. CDR1 and CDR2 (germline): MNHEY, SVGAGI. The CDR3 covers 14 residues. Measured with immunoSEQ multiplex PCR; TCRdb has only the in-frame clones, and not every one. The repertoire consists of approximately 1.5 million clones, with just under 99% occurring once and the leading ten covering over 0.3%. Overall study results and limits: Naive subsets generally had larger estimated richness than memory subsets.

Sequenced material: naive CD4+ T cells sorted from blood. Specified subset: CD45RA+ positively selected. V gene TRBV6-5 combines with J gene TRBJ1-3, with unresolved D. This receptor was identified in a man under 40 in good health. CDR3: CASRGHVPENTIYF. The CDR3 DNA follows: TGTGCCAGCAGAGGTCACGTTCCGGAAAACACCATATATTTT.